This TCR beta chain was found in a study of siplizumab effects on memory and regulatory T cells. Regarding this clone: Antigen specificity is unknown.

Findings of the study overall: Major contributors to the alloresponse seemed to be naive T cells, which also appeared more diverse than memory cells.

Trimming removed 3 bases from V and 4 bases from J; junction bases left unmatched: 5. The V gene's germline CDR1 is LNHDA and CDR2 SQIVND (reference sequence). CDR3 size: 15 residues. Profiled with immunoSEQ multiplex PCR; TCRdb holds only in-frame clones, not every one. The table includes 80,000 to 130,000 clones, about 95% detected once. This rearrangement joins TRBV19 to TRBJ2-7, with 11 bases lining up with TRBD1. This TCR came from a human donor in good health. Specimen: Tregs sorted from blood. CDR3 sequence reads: CASSMLGTGGYEQYF. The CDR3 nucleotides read TGTGCCAGTAGTATGCTCGGGACAGGGGGATACGAGCAGTACTTC.